This TCR beta chain was found in a study of blood T cell repertoires in COVID-19. On the study more broadly: Samples taken during acute and convalescent COVID-19 were collected in the United States, Italy and Spain. PBMCs, B-cell-depleted T cells, or T cells provided the cDNA or gDNA that made up the material.

The germline CDR1 and CDR2 sequences are SNHLY and FYNNEI. The CDR3 loop spans 15 amino acids. Trimming removed 3 bases from V and 6 bases from J, with 17 bases in between. This clone came up a few times. Original data processing: Amplifying reference gene primers gave estimates of nucleated cell counts. TCRdb keeps only in-frame clones here, not all; method: immunoSEQ multiplex PCR. Clone size and V and J calls were adopted from that table, with D and trimming inferred from the DNA. The sample lists 100,000 to 120,000 clones; 85% were seen once. The receptor was isolated from a human donor in a cohort sampled during active COVID-19. Source material: peripheral blood. This chain joins TRBV2 and TRBJ2-5, with a weak D call TRBD2 (5 bases). CDR3 amino acids: CASSEEVGEVKTQYF. The CDR3 nucleotides read TGTGCCAGCAGTGAGGAGGTCGGAGAGGTAAAGACCCAGTACTTC. Together with reference TRBV2 and TRBJ2-5, the CDR3 gives the full variable domain: EPEVTQTPSHQVTQMGQEVILRCVPISNHLYFYWYRQILGQKVEFLVSFYNNEISEKSEIFDDQFSVERPDGSNFTLKIRSTKLEDSAMYFCASSEEVGEVKTQYFGPGTRLLVL.